This entry is about one T cell receptor beta chain. Its antigen remains unidentified. CD8+CD57+ cell expansion, shown by flow cytometry, had occurred in the patients selected for sequencing. Blood came from patients not yet given any therapy. Profiles of TCR beta VDJ and CDR3 were generated from a genomic DNA template. TCRdb redid the calling of the reads with MiXCR, one entry per CDR3 protein. This table holds 75,000 to 80,000 distinct CDR3 sequences, roughly 72% found once. The sample originates from a study of CD8+CD57+ T cells in acquired aplastic anemia. CDR3 length equals 16 residues. Trimming shortened V by 8 bases and J by 8 bases, and 27 bases separated the two germline ends. The germline V gene has CDR1 MNHEY and CDR2 SMNVEV (reference sequence). Study-wide findings and caveats: Patients and healthy controls showed no significant CD8+ Simpson's diversity difference. Comparison of patients with controls identified some 29 shared CD8+ CDR3 sequences.

This TCR was sampled from a human donor with aplastic anemia. The sequencing input was sorted CD4+, CD8+, or CD8+CD57+ T cells (not recorded which) from PBMCs. This chain uses TRBV27 with TRBJ1-2; D perhaps matches TRBD1 (6 bases). The CDR3: CASVGADSPGGEGYTF. Here the CDR3 DNA reads TGTGCCAGCGTAGGCGCGGACAGTCCAGGAGGTGAGGGCTACACCTTC.